This TCR beta chain appears in the sequencing data of a study of cytomegalovirus exposure and HLA in healthy donors. Study-level findings and limits: Sequencing probably produced one cluster of sequence variants that were highly shared.

Amplification used 60 Vbeta primers and 13 Jbeta primers. Only in-frame clones appear in the TCRdb table, and some are missing; sequencing was by immunoSEQ multiplex PCR. The profile covers approximately 120,000 clones, with approximately 76% appearing a single time and approximately 8% taken by the ten largest. Concerning this clone itself: Its antigen is not identified.

Sequences were obtained from PBMCs. The TCR originated in a man aged 40-50 years in good health and CMV-seronegative.

The CDR3 sequence is CAISESVRASYEQYF. Written as DNA, the CDR3 is TGTGCCATCAGTGAGTCTGTAAGAGCGTCCTACGAGCAGTACTTC. This chain links TRBV10-3 with TRBJ2-7, with D unresolved. This CDR3 spans 15 amino acids. V was shortened by 0 bases and J by 1 base, with 10 bases between the two germline ends. From germline, CDR1 is ENHRY and CDR2 SYGVKD.